This T cell receptor beta chain was profiled in a study of T cells after yellow fever vaccination. As for the study in general: SMART-Seq v4 Ultra Low Input handled preparation of low-cell-number fractions.

Germline-derived CDR1 and CDR2 are SGHTA and FQGTGA. The length of the CDR3 is 16 residues. Trimming shortened V by 0 bases and J by 1 base, and 9 bases separated the two germline ends. The sample holds a few counts of this clonotype. The antigen remains unidentified. Template switching by 5'RACE produced TCR cDNA, adding a universal primer site and UMIs. A single record per CDR3 protein comes from TCRdb applying MiXCR to the 5' RACE reads. The data show approximately 600,000 distinct CDR3 sequences, roughly an eighth seen once. Study outcomes and limitations: Reappearing after the booster were most of the clones from primary vaccination (around 95% CD4, approximately 86% CD8).

The chain uses TRBV7-3 and TRBJ2-2, with D maybe TRBD2 (6 bases). The source of this sequence is a man in his thirties or forties who received the YFV17D yellow fever vaccine. The sample was PBMCs, taken on the day of the yellow fever booster vaccination. This CDR3 reads CASSLTAGGNTGELFF. CDR3 sequence (DNA): TGTGCCAGCAGCTTAACAGCGGGCGGGAACACCGGGGAGCTGTTTTTT.